Below, one T cell receptor beta chain is given with its context. This sample is part of a study of blood T cell repertoires in COVID-19. Libraries were prepared by immunoSEQ multiplex PCR; TCRdb keeps only in-frame clonotypes and omits some of them. The table lists about 330,000 clones, about 89% of them singletons. The CDR3 totals 13 residues. J was trimmed by 8 bases and V by 8 bases; bases with no gene match: 8. Germline CDR1 and CDR2: MNHEY and SVGAGI. Sequenced: PBMCs or T cells enriched from blood (not recorded which). This TCR derives from a woman aged 25 to 39 who had recovered from COVID-19. This chain connects TRBV6-5 to TRBJ2-1; 8 bases align to TRBD2. The CDR3 loop is CASAIGTRDEQFF. In nucleotides, the CDR3 is TGTGCCAGCGCTATCGGGACTAGGGATGAGCAGTTCTTC.